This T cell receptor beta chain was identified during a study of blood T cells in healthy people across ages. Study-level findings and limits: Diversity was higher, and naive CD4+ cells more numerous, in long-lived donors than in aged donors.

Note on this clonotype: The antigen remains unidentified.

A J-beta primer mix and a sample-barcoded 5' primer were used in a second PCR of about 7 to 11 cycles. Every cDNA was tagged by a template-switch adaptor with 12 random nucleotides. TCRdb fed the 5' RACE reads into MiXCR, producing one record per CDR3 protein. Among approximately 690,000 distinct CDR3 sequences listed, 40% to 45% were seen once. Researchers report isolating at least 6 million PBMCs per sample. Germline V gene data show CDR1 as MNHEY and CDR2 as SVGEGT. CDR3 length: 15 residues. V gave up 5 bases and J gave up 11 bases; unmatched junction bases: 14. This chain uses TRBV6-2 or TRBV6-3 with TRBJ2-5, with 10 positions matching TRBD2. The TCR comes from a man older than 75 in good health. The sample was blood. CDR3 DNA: TGTGCCAGCAGTCCCATAGCGGGAGGAGACAATGAGCAGTACTTC. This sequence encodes CASSPIAGGDNEQYF.